The entry below describes one TCR beta chain. No cognate antigen has been identified for it. No quality values exist for individual bases; no much larger clone is one base distant. The CDR3, cysteine through phenylalanine, is 12 amino acids long. Left in the record is the CDR3 DNA by itself, 36 bases read in frame from the first base. V sheds 5 bases and J sheds 4 bases, leaving 7 bases between their ends. Per the germline V gene, MDHEN is the CDR1 and SYDVKM is the CDR2. This entry belongs to a study of T cells after yellow fever vaccination (dated by TCRdb to the late 2010s). In the study overall: The SMART-Seq v4 Ultra Low Input RNA kit was used to prepare libraries from fractions with low cell numbers. To follow T-cell clones before and after both primary and booster YFV17D yellow fever vaccination, bulk TCR alpha and beta repertoires underwent longitudinal sequencing. Two healthy male donors made up the cohort, one aged 18 to 29 years and the other aged 30 to 40 years. Bulk PBMC replicates and cell subsets were isolated from blood drawn at multiple timepoints before and after both primary and secondary immunization. Here is what the overall study found, with its caveats: Compared with the primary T-cell response, the secondary T-cell response was weaker but faster, peaking on day 5 rather than day 15. Most clones expanded after primary vaccination (about 95% of CD4 and approximately 90% of CD8) were re-detected after the booster, suggesting that broad memory maintenance occurred. A small share of clonotypes was detected in both CD4 and CD8 compartments, with the overlap likely arising from convergent recombination. Computational filtering was needed because FACS-sorted repertoires could contain abundant contaminating clonotypes from the bulk population. Because the study included only a couple of donors, the extent to which the findings can be generalized is limited.

The sequencer was an Illumina NovaSeq 6000. TCR cDNA was made using 5'RACE template switching, a step that added a universal primer site and unique molecular identifiers. Priming for cDNA synthesis came from both the TCR alpha and TCR beta constant segments. Libraries were amplified in two PCR steps, with sample barcodes and sequencing adapters added in the second step. Sequencing of libraries was performed on Illumina HiSeq 2500 (2x100 bp) or NovaSeq (2x150 bp). For the original study's pipeline: Reads were demultiplexed and collapsed into UMI consensus sequences with MIGEC, and V(D)J alignment was performed with MiXCR. Using edgeR on replicate PBMC samples, clonotypes were called vaccine-responding if FDR was below 0.01 and the log2 fold change was above 5 up to day 15. CD4 or CD8 identity was assigned to each bulk clonotype according to whether the clonotype was present at higher abundance in the sequenced CD4 repertoire or the sequenced CD8 repertoire. The public sequencing data were trimmed at Q25 with fastp and processed into clonotypes with MiXCR by TCRdb, which kept only in-frame beta chains. A single entry per CDR3 protein holds the most common genes and DNA from its merged rows. The authors' filters were not applied to this entry. This sample gives some 300,000 distinct CDR3 sequences in total; about 10% of them show up just once. The ten largest make up 3% to 3.5% of the sample.

The treatment or condition label on this specimen signifies: live attenuated yellow fever vaccine strain. PBMCs were isolated from peripheral blood using a standard Ficoll-Paque protocol. CD4 and CD8 T-cell fractions were isolated with Dynabeads CD4 and CD8 positive selection kits. RNA was extracted with TriZol from bulk PBMCs, CD4 and CD8 fractions, and dextramer-positive and dextramer-negative fractions. This sequence uses TRBV28 and TRBJ2-3, with the D segment identity uncertain. The receptor comes from a man aged 18-30 years who received the YFV17D yellow fever vaccine. The specimen comprised CD4+ T cells sorted from PBMCs, sampled 45 days after the yellow fever booster vaccination. Read as DNA, the sequence is TGTGCCAGCAGTCCTGATGCAGATACGCAGTATTTT. Its coded protein is CASSPDADTQYF.